This T cell receptor beta chain was found in a study of T cells expressing NK-cell markers. Study-level information: Serological testing identified most of the eight sequenced donors as HCMV-seropositive and one as seronegative.

This CDR3 region has 14 residues. CDR1 is SGDLS, CDR2 YYNGEE, per germline. Turning to this clonotype: Its antigen remains unidentified.

Study findings and constraints: It remained uncertain whether the expanded NKG2C+ T cell clones were specific for HCMV antigens. Dominant NKG2C+ clonotypes in over 5 donors made up roughly 1.0-8% of CD8+ T cells.

TCRdb reprocessed the 5' RACE reads and reports one entry per CDR3 protein, with no DNA. The sample has some 500,000 distinct CDR3 sequences. Sequencing was performed on blood T cells: a sorted CD56 or NKG2C T cell subset, CD4+ or CD8+ T cells, or bulk PBMC T cells (not recorded which). The source of this sequence is a woman between 45 and 60 years old in good health. The chain employs TRBV9 and TRBJ1-2; TCRdb's D gene call, TRBD1, goes unchecked for lack of DNA. The CDR3 region is CASSVVWGTGGYTF.